A single sample gave rise to the 28 T cell receptor beta chains below, sequenced in a study of blood T cell repertoires in COVID-19. This table comes from immunoSEQ multiplex PCR, and its TCRdb copy is limited to in-frame clones, with some not included. The sample shows some 530,000 clones, more than 85% of them seen only once. What was sequenced was PBMCs or T cells enriched from blood (not recorded which). These receptor sequences come from a woman aged 55 to 70 who had recovered from COVID-19.

The J gene is TRBJ1-4, the V gene TRBV19; possible D gene TRBD1, 5 bases. V lost 9 bases, J lost 8 bases, and 19 bases lay in between. Germline CDR1 is LNHDA and CDR2 is SQIVND (reference sequence). There are 14 residues in the CDR3. CDR3 bases: TGTGCCAGCGGCGGGGGTCGCGAGGGAGAAAAACTGTTTTTT. Protein: CASGGGREGEKLFF.

The chain carries TRBV6-1 and TRBJ2-7; D perhaps matches TRBD1 (5 bases). Germline V lookup: CDR1 MNHNS, CDR2 SASEGT. Deletions cut 3 bases from V and 5 bases from J, with 8 bases between. This CDR3 has 12 residues. In DNA, the CDR3 is TGTGCCAGCAGTGACCAGGGTCACGAGCAGTACGTC. As protein: CASSDQGHEQYV.

The V call is TRBV5-1, the J call TRBJ1-5, with 7 bases lining up with TRBD1. This CDR3 contains 15 residues. V lost 7 bases and J lost 0; bases outside the gene matches: 7. CDR1 and CDR2 (germline): SGHRS, YFSETQ. For the CDR3, the DNA is TGCGCCAGCCGACCTACAGGGGTTAGCAATCAGCCCCAGCATTTT. Protein: CASRPTGVSNQPQHF.

The chain joins TRBV7-9 to TRBJ1-2; D gene uncertain. The CDR3 is 14 amino acids. Germline CDR1 and CDR2: SEHNR and FQNEAQ (reference sequence). V was clipped by 4 bases and J by 4 bases, with 13 bases between them. In DNA form, the CDR3 reads TGTGCCAGCAGCTCGGAGACTCGAGGCTATGGCTACACCTTC. It is translated as CASSSETRGYGYTF.

The V and J genes are TRBV20-1 and TRBJ1-5; D is uncertain. Trimming took off 5 bases at V and 9 bases at J, with 5 bases between the two ends. Germline V gene data show CDR1 as DFQATT and CDR2 as SNEGSKA (reference sequence). This CDR3 contains 9 residues. As DNA, the CDR3 is TGCAGTGCTGAGGGGCCCCAGCATTTT. Encoded protein: CSAEGPQHF.

The CDR3 nucleotides read TGTGCCAGCAGTGAAGACCGCCGGGGACAAACTAATGAAAAACTGTTTTTT. It translates to CASSEDRRGQTNEKLFF. The chain has TRBV25-1 and TRBJ1-4; the D gene is possibly TRBD1 (6 bases). Germline V gene sequence: CDR1 MGHDK, CDR2 SYGVNS. The CDR3 runs 17 residues. Trimming cost V 2 bases and J 1 base, with 14 bases left between them.

V usage is TRBV2 and J usage is TRBJ2-3; 7 bases map to TRBD2. This CDR3 contains 14 residues. CDR1 is SNHLY and CDR2 is FYNNEI in the germline V gene. The junction had 8 bases not matched to a gene; V was cut back by 9 bases and J by 2 bases. Written as DNA, the CDR3 is TGTGCCAGTAGGGGAGGGCTAGTCACAGATACGCAGTATTTT. This codes for CASRGGLVTDTQYF.

The rearrangement links TRBV15 to TRBJ1-4; D ambiguous. This CDR3 is 15 amino acids long. V lost 0 bases and J lost 6, with 11 bases in between. The germline V gene has CDR1 LNHNV and CDR2 YYDKDF (reference sequence). As DNA, the CDR3 is TGTGCCACCAGCAGAGATCAGTGGAGGGATGAAAAACTGTTTTTT. Its protein product is CATSRDQWRDEKLFF.

The V and J genes are TRBV2 and TRBJ2-1; 8 bases line up with TRBD1. V was clipped by 8 bases and J by 6 bases; unmatched bases: 6. The CDR3 spans 13 residues. Germline CDR1 and CDR2: SNHLY and FYNNEI. The CDR3: CASGGQALNEQFF. CDR3 nucleotides: TGTGCCAGCGGGGGACAGGCGCTCAATGAGCAGTTCTTC.

Here the CDR3 reads CASSQVDRAPGYTF. In DNA, the CDR3 is TGCGCCAGCAGCCAAGTTGACAGGGCCCCTGGCTACACCTTC. The rearrangement uses TRBV4-1 and TRBJ1-2; 7 nucleotides align to TRBD1. CDR3 length: 14 residues. V shed 1 base, J shed 7 bases, and the junction held 6 bases outside the gene matches. Per the germline V gene, CDR1 is MGHRA and CDR2 is YSYEKL.

The CDR3 DNA sequence: TGCAGTGCTAGAGACGGGGGGAAGCAGTACGTC. The encoded protein is CSARDGGKQYV. J is TRBJ2-7 and V is TRBV20-1, with TRBD2 matching over 7 bases. The CDR3 has 11 residues. V lost 0 bases, J lost 8 bases, and 1 base stayed unmatched. Germline CDR1 DFQATT, CDR2 SNEGSKA (reference sequence).

The chain couples TRBV9 to TRBJ2-3; 8 bases fit TRBD1. Germline trimming cut 2 bases from V and 6 bases from J; bases unmatched to any gene: 11. CDR3 length equals 16 residues. Germline CDR1 SGDLS, CDR2 YYNGEE. This CDR3 is CASSVTGTGRFDTQYF. As DNA, the CDR3 is TGTGCCAGCAGCGTCACCGGGACAGGCCGTTTCGATACGCAGTATTTT.

This clone has a handful of counts. V usage is TRBV28 and J usage is TRBJ1-5, with a possible D match to TRBD1 (6 bases). V lost 3 bases and J lost 9, with 18 bases in between. Germline CDR1 is MDHEN and CDR2 is SYDVKM. The CDR3 spans 15 residues. CDR3 residues: CASSLFTGNSGPQHF. The CDR3 DNA sequence: TGTGCCAGCAGTTTGTTTACAGGGAATAGTGGGCCCCAGCATTTT.

This chain connects TRBV18 to TRBJ1-6, with TRBD1 matching 9 bases. The V segment lost 6 bases and the J segment 8 bases; nucleotides outside the gene matches: 8. The length of the CDR3 is 15 residues. Germline V gene data show CDR1 as KGHSH and CDR2 as LQKENI. In nucleotides, the CDR3 is TGTGCCAGCTCTCCCCGGACAGGGGCTGATTCACCCCTCCACTTT. This encodes CASSPRTGADSPLHF.

The chain joins TRBV5-1 to TRBJ1-1; weak D call: TRBD1 (5 bases). Germline CDR1 SGHRS, CDR2 YFSETQ. The CDR3 runs 14 residues. V dropped 3 bases and J dropped 1 base, with 10 bases sitting between them. Here the CDR3 reads CASSWGGANTEAFF. The CDR3 nucleotides read TGCGCCAGCAGCTGGGGAGGGGCGAACACTGAAGCTTTCTTT.

This clone has more than one count but fewer than ten. This chain links TRBV9 with TRBJ1-2; maybe TRBD1 (6 bases). CDR3 length: 16 amino acids. V lost 5 bases and J 4 bases, leaving 21 bases between the germline ends. CDR1 is SGDLS and CDR2 is YYNGEE in the germline V gene. The CDR3 DNA follows: TGTGCCAGCAGGCCAGTAGGTCTACAGGGCTCCTATGGCTACACCTTC. Its translation: CASRPVGLQGSYGYTF. The complete variable domain, with remaining parts taken from reference TRBV9 and TRBJ1-2, reads DSGVTQTPKHLITATGQRVTLRCSPRSGDLSVYWYQQSLDQGLQFLIQYYNGEERAKGNILERFSAQQFPDLHSELNLSSLELGDSALYFCASRPVGLQGSYGYTFGSGTRLTVV.

The chain combines TRBV28 with TRBJ2-3; TRBD2 is a possible D gene (6 bases). Germline loops: CDR1 MDHEN, CDR2 SYDVKM. The CDR3 spans 14 residues. V gave up 2 bases and J gave up 9 bases, with 15 bases separating them. The CDR3 sequence is CASSLPGARGTQYF. The CDR3 nucleotides read TGTGCCAGCAGTTTACCCGGGGCCCGGGGGACGCAGTATTTT.

The chain employs TRBV10-3 and TRBJ1-1; D may be TRBD1 (5 bases). This CDR3 contains 14 residues. Trimming removed 2 bases at V and 1 base at J, with 8 bases between. Germline values: CDR1 ENHRY, CDR2 SYGVKD. In DNA form, the CDR3 reads TGTGCCATCAGTGAGCAGGGTTGGAACACTGAAGCTTTCTTT. Its protein product is CAISEQGWNTEAFF.

This chain joins TRBV7-8 and TRBJ2-2; the match to TRBD1 covers 8 bases. Germline V gene sequence: CDR1 SGHVS, CDR2 FQNEAQ. The V segment lost 5 bases and the J segment 1 base; nucleotides outside the gene matches: 6. The CDR3 consists of 16 residues. CDR3 nucleotide sequence: TGTGCCAGCAGCCCGCGGACAGGGTTGAACACCGGGGAGCTGTTTTTT. It encodes CASSPRTGLNTGELFF.

This rearrangement joins TRBV29-1 to TRBJ1-2; D gene ambiguous. Germline CDR1 SQVTM, CDR2 ANQGSEA. V lost 4 bases, J lost 2 bases, and 11 bases lay in between. The CDR3 extends over 13 amino acids. DNA for the CDR3: TGCAGCGTTGTTTTTACGGGAAACTATGGCTACACCTTC. Translating gives CSVVFTGNYGYTF. Full variable domain (outside the CDR3, taken from reference TRBV29-1 and TRBJ1-2): SAVISQKPSRDICQRGTSLTIQCQVDSQVTMMFWYRQQPGQSLTLIATANQGSEATYESGFVIDKFPISRPNLTFSTLTVSNMSPEDSSIYLCSVVFTGNYGYTFGSGTRLTVV.

The chain carries TRBV5-4 and TRBJ2-2, with a tentative D call TRBD1 (5 bases). This CDR3 is built from 12 residues. Trimming cost V 3 bases and J 9 bases, with 9 bases left between them. Germline values: CDR1 SGHNT, CDR2 YYREEE (reference sequence). CDR3 in DNA: TGTGCCAGCAGCTGGGGCACACGGGAGCTGTTTTTT. Protein product: CASSWGTRELFF.

This chain uses TRBV7-5 with TRBJ2-7; TRBD1, the table's D call, lacks a check against the DNA. TRBV7-5 is noted as a pseudogene. The CDR3 totals 15 residues. CDR3 residues: CARSLVQRTANEQYF. DNA of the CDR3: TGTGCCAGAAGCTTAGTTCAGCGGACAGCTAACGAGCAGTACTTC.

The V call is TRBV19, the J call TRBJ1-2, with TRBD1 identical over 10 bases. The V segment lost 7 bases and the J segment 3 bases; nucleotides outside the gene matches: 8. The germline CDR1 and CDR2 sequences are LNHDA and SQIVND (reference sequence). The CDR3 is 15 amino acids. CDR3: CASTPWTGGDYGYTF. The CDR3 DNA is TGTGCCAGTACCCCCTGGACAGGGGGTGACTATGGCTACACCTTC.

The chain employs TRBV12-5 and TRBJ2-7, with 8 bases that match TRBD2. Trimming cost V 4 bases and J 4 bases; bases outside gene matches: 6. CDR3 size: 14 residues. Germline loops: CDR1 LGHNT, CDR2 FRNRAP. The CDR3 DNA sequence: TGTGCTAGTGGTTCGGGACTAGAGATTTACGAGCAGTACTTC. Translated, it gives CASGSGLEIYEQYF.

This rearrangement joins TRBV21-1 to TRBJ2-7; the table names TRBD1, a call not compared with the DNA. TRBV21-1 is an annotated pseudogene. The CDR3 is made up of 15 amino acids. Here the CDR3 DNA reads TGTGCCAGCAGCAAATTGCAGGGAAGCTCCTACGAGCAGTACTTC. This translates into CASSKLQGSSYEQYF.

This chain connects TRBV5-1 to TRBJ2-3, with 12 nucleotides matching TRBD2. V lost 4 bases, J lost 3 bases, and 9 bases stayed unmatched. From germline, CDR1 is SGHRS and CDR2 YFSETQ. This CDR3 region has 17 residues. CDR3 protein: CASSRRTSGGYTDTQYF. CDR3 DNA sequence: TGCGCCAGCAGCCGGCGTACTAGCGGGGGGTATACAGATACGCAGTATTTT.

The J gene is TRBJ1-1, the V gene TRBV12-3 or TRBV12-4; TRBD1 matches 7 bases. The CDR3 has 13 amino acids. The V and J ends lost 9 bases and 4 bases, in that order; junction bases with no gene match: 8. The CDR3 region is CASSGGRRTEAFF. The CDR3 DNA sequence: TGTGCCAGTTCAGGGGGTCGGCGCACTGAAGCTTTCTTT.

This chain connects TRBV15 to TRBJ2-7; no clear D gene. This CDR3 has 14 amino acids. Deletions cut 0 bases from V and 6 bases from J, with 12 bases between. The V gene's germline CDR1 is LNHNV and CDR2 YYDKDF (reference sequence). CDR3 residues: CATSRDLGALEQYF. CDR3 DNA: TGTGCCACCAGCAGAGATTTAGGAGCACTCGAGCAGTACTTC.